The 25 T cell receptor beta chains reported below all come from one sample, sequenced in a study of blood T cell repertoires in COVID-19. Using immunoSEQ multiplex PCR, the repertoire was profiled, and TCRdb retains in-frame clones only, with some absent. In the table there are fewer than 300,000 clones, roughly 89% of which are singletons. Sequences were obtained from peripheral blood. The source is a man aged 25-45 years with acute or convalescent COVID-19.

The chain is built from TRBV2 and TRBJ1-2, with D maybe TRBD1 (6 bases). Per germline, CDR1 SNHLY and CDR2 FYNNEI. The CDR3 covers 13 residues. The V and J ends lost 6 bases and 4 bases respectively, with 12 bases between them. Here the CDR3 reads CASSSDSFYGYTF. Here the CDR3 DNA reads TGTGCCAGCAGCTCGGACAGCTTCTATGGCTACACCTTC.

The chain combines TRBV9 with TRBJ1-2, with D possibly matching TRBD1 (6 bases). This CDR3 contains 13 residues. Germline V gene data show CDR1 as SGDLS and CDR2 as YYNGEE. V was shortened by 0 bases and J by 7 bases, with 10 bases between the two germline ends. CDR3 coding DNA: TGTGCCAGCAGCGTAGAGGACAGCGGTGGCTACACCTTC. Amino acid sequence: CASSVEDSGGYTF.

This clone was counted a single time. The gene calls are TRBV27 and TRBJ2-2; D might be TRBD1 (5 bases). This CDR3 has 15 residues. Trimming took 2 bases from V and 7 from J, leaving 14 bases between them. CDR1 is MNHEY and CDR2 is SMNVEV in the germline V gene (reference sequence). The chain's CDR3 is CASSLRPGLGGELFF. The CDR3 DNA reads as TGTGCCAGCAGTTTAAGGCCAGGGCTGGGCGGGGAGCTGTTTTTT.

In this sample, this clone turned up once. The chain carries TRBV24-1 and TRBJ2-4; D gene ambiguous. Trimming removed 2 bases at V and 0 bases at J, with 13 bases between. Looked up from germline, CDR1 is KGHDR and CDR2 is SFDVKD. CDR3 length: 17 residues. CDR3 DNA: TGTGCCACCAGTGATTATTCCGACACCTTAGCCAAAAACATTCAGTACTTC. It translates to CATSDYSDTLAKNIQYF.

V gene TRBV29-1 combines with J gene TRBJ2-7; 9 nucleotides line up with TRBD1. Germline V gives CDR1 SQVTM, CDR2 ANQGSEA. Losses at the gene ends were 4 bases for V and 4 bases for J; bases not matched to a gene: 8. The CDR3 is made up of 14 amino acids. The CDR3 nucleotides are TGCAGCGTTGGACTTGGGACAGGGAATTACGAGCAGTACTTC. Its protein is CSVGLGTGNYEQYF.

The chain combines TRBV29-1 with TRBJ2-1; TRBD2 matches 13 bases. CDR1 and CDR2 (germline): SQVTM, ANQGSEA. J gave up 9 bases and V 0 bases, and 11 bases lay outside the gene matches. The CDR3 extends over 17 amino acids. As DNA, the CDR3 is TGCAGCGTTGAAGACCCAAGGACTAGCGGGAGAAGGCCTGAGCAGTTCTTC. Translated, it gives CSVEDPRTSGRRPEQFF.

In nucleotides, the CDR3 is TGTGCCAGTAGTATTCGCGGGGGAAGCACAGATACGCAGTATTTT. It translates to CASSIRGGSTDTQYF. The chain combines TRBV19 with TRBJ2-3; 7 bases match TRBD2. The V segment lost 3 bases and the J segment 0 bases; nucleotides outside the gene matches: 3. The CDR3 consists of 15 residues. The germline V gene has CDR1 LNHDA and CDR2 SQIVND (reference sequence). Full variable domain (missing parts from reference TRBV19 and TRBJ2-3): DGGITQSPKYLFRKEGQNVTLSCEQNLNHDAMYWYRQDPGQGLRLIYYSQIVNDFQKGDIAEGYSVSREKKESFPLTVTSAQKNPTAFYLCASSIRGGSTDTQYFGPGTRLTVL.

The J gene is TRBJ2-3, the V gene TRBV6-1; tentative D call: TRBD2 (6 bases). This CDR3 region has 17 residues. Trimming removed 4 bases from V and 4 bases from J, with 21 bases in between. Germline V gives CDR1 MNHNS, CDR2 SASEGT. The CDR3 nucleotides are TGTGCCAGCAGTGCCCCCTGGGGGGTTGGCGGGCCAGATACGCAGTATTTT. Protein sequence: CASSAPWGVGGPDTQYF.

This clone was detected a few times. This sequence joins TRBV2 and TRBJ1-5, with 7 positions matching TRBD1. Looked up from germline, CDR1 is SNHLY and CDR2 is FYNNEI. The CDR3 is made up of 14 amino acids. J gave up 3 bases and V 6 bases, and 5 bases lay outside the gene matches. CDR3 sequence reads: CASRTGVINQPQHF. In nucleotides, the CDR3 is TGTGCCAGCAGAACAGGGGTAATCAATCAGCCCCAGCATTTT.

The CDR3 bases are TGTGCCAGCAGGGCCCATAACAATCAGCCCCAGCATTTT. This codes for CASRAHNNQPQHF. This chain uses TRBV2 with TRBJ1-5; D is unclear. This CDR3 has 13 residues. V lost 6 bases, J lost 3 bases, and 9 bases lay in between. Germline V gene data show CDR1 as SNHLY and CDR2 as FYNNEI.

The V gene is TRBV29-1, the J gene TRBJ2-1; 9 bases fit TRBD1. The junction had 5 bases not matched to a gene; V was cut back by 4 bases and J by 1 base. Per the germline V gene, CDR1 is SQVTM and CDR2 is ANQGSEA. This CDR3 spans 15 amino acids. The CDR3 is CSVGGTGWSYNEQFF. The CDR3 coding sequence is TGCAGCGTTGGTGGGACAGGGTGGTCCTACAATGAGCAGTTCTTC.

The chain joins TRBV6-5 to TRBJ1-1, with 7 bases matching TRBD1. This CDR3 comprises 15 residues. V was pared by 4 bases and J by 4 bases, with 9 bases of the junction left unmatched. CDR1 is MNHEY and CDR2 is SVGAGI in the germline V gene. The DNA for the CDR3 is TGTGCCAGCAGTTGGCAACCAGACAGGGCCACTGAAGCTTTCTTT. Translation: CASSWQPDRATEAFF.

The chain combines TRBV5-4 with TRBJ1-2; 7 nucleotides line up with TRBD1. The CDR3 runs to 15 residues. V dropped 0 bases and J dropped 7; count of bases not matched to a gene: 9. Germline V gene data show CDR1 as SGHNT and CDR2 as YYREEE (reference sequence). This CDR3 is CASSLGTGVSAGYTF. The CDR3 DNA reads as TGTGCCAGCAGCTTGGGAACAGGGGTTTCGGCTGGCTACACCTTC. Together with reference TRBV5-4 and TRBJ1-2, the CDR3 gives the full variable domain: ETGVTQSPTHLIKTRGQQVTLRCSSQSGHNTVSWYQQALGQGPQFIFQYYREEENGRGNFPPRFSGLQFPNYSSELNVNALELDDSALYLCASSLGTGVSAGYTFGSGTRLTVV.

This clone was counted only a few times. The chain recombines TRBV9 with TRBJ1-1; D possibly corresponds to TRBD1 (5 bases). The CDR3 covers 13 residues. Germline-derived CDR1 and CDR2 are SGDLS and YYNGEE. V dropped 5 bases and J dropped 6 bases, with 14 bases sitting between them. The CDR3 loop reads CASSSGRAPEAFF. For the CDR3, the DNA is TGTGCCAGCAGTTCAGGGAGGGCTCCTGAAGCTTTCTTT.

The chain recombines TRBV2 with TRBJ2-5; a weak D match, TRBD2 (5 bases). Germline assignment: CDR1 SNHLY and CDR2 FYNNEI. Trimming took off 4 bases at V and 2 bases at J, with 14 bases between the two ends. CDR3 size: 15 residues. The CDR3 loop is CASSASGLPQETQYF. The CDR3 coding sequence is TGTGCCAGCAGTGCTTCCGGACTGCCACAAGAGACCCAGTACTTC.

The genes are TRBV6-5 and TRBJ1-5; possibly TRBD1 for D (6 bases). Germline V gene data show CDR1 as MNHEY and CDR2 as SVGAGI. This CDR3 is 13 amino acids long. V was clipped by 7 bases and J by 4 bases, with 11 bases between them. CDR3 region: CASKNRANQPQHF. In DNA, the CDR3 is TGTGCCAGCAAGAACAGGGCAAATCAGCCCCAGCATTTT.

The chain uses TRBV6-5 and TRBJ1-2, with a possible D match to TRBD1 (6 bases). CDR3 length: 13 residues. CDR1 MNHEY and CDR2 SVGAGI come from the germline V gene. V lost 5 bases and J 4 bases, leaving 11 bases between the germline ends. CDR3 bases: TGTGCCAGCAGTCGAACAGGGCCCTATGGCTACACCTTC. Translation: CASSRTGPYGYTF.

The J gene is TRBJ2-3, the V gene TRBV4-1; possible D gene TRBD2, 7 bases. CDR1 MGHRA and CDR2 YSYEKL come from the germline V gene. The length of the CDR3 is 15 residues. Trimming left V 3 bases short and J 6 bases short, with 16 bases between. Here the CDR3 reads CASSHPGGPRDTQYF. The CDR3 DNA is TGCGCCAGCAGCCACCCGGGGGGCCCTCGGGATACGCAGTATTTT.

This clone has only one observation. This chain joins TRBV6-1 and TRBJ1-5, with D hard to call. Per the germline V gene, CDR1 is MNHNS and CDR2 is SASEGT. With 2 bases removed from V and 2 bases from J, the gap between germline ends came to 7 bases. CDR3 length: 14 residues. CDR3 protein: CASSEPSGNQPQHF. The CDR3 nucleotides read TGTGCCAGCAGTGAACCGAGTGGCAATCAGCCCCAGCATTTT.

The rearrangement links TRBV6-2 or TRBV6-3 to TRBJ2-1, with D hard to call. Trimming stripped 4 bases from V and 1 base from J, with 8 bases between. The CDR3 runs 14 residues. Germline assignment: CDR1 MNHEY and CDR2 SVGEGT. The CDR3 is CASSLRWSYNEQFF. DNA of the CDR3: TGTGCCAGCAGTTTACGGTGGTCCTACAATGAGCAGTTCTTC.

The chain uses TRBV7-2 and TRBJ2-5, with 11 bases aligning to TRBD2. Trimming removed 2 bases from V and 3 bases from J; junction bases left unmatched: 2. This CDR3 has 15 residues. The V gene's germline CDR1 is SGHTA and CDR2 FQGNSA. In DNA form, the CDR3 reads TGTGCCAGCAGCTTACGTAGCGGGAGGGAAGAGACCCAGTACTTC. It yields the protein CASSLRSGREETQYF. Variable domain in full (rest from reference TRBV7-2 and TRBJ2-5): GAGVSQSPSNKVTEKGKDVELRCDPISGHTALYWYRQSLGQGLEFLIYFQGNSAPDKSGLPSDRFSAERTGGSVSTLTIQRTQQEDSAVYLCASSLRSGREETQYFGPGTRLLVL.

This clone was picked up one time. The genes are TRBV7-9 and TRBJ1-6, with TRBD1 matching 9 bases. The CDR3 sequence is 16 residues long. The ends lost 5 bases at V and 9 bases at J; junction bases unmatched: 11. CDR1 is SEHNR and CDR2 is FQNEAQ in the germline V gene (reference sequence). CDR3 DNA sequence: TGTGCCAGCAGCACACCGGCCGGGACAGGGAGTTCACCCCTCCACTTT. Encoded protein: CASSTPAGTGSSPLHF. Using reference TRBV7-9 and TRBJ1-6 for the parts outside the CDR3, the full variable domain is DTGVSQNPRHKITKRGQNVTFRCDPISEHNRLYWYRQTLGQGPEFLTYFQNEAQLEKSRLLSDRFSAERPKGSFSTLEIQRTEQGDSAMYLCASSTPAGTGSSPLHFGNGTRLTVT.

The count of this clone is one. The V gene is TRBV7-9, the J gene TRBJ1-4, with 11 bases matching TRBD1. This CDR3 is built from 14 residues. Germline CDR1 reads SEHNR; CDR2 reads FQNEAQ (reference sequence). V gave up 5 bases and J gave up 6 bases; unmatched junction bases: 2. CDR3 DNA: TGTGCCAGCAGCCAGGGACAGGGGGATGAAAAACTGTTTTTT. It specifies CASSQGQGDEKLFF.

In this sample, this clone turned up once. The chain carries TRBV5-6 and TRBJ2-3; 10 nucleotides line up with TRBD2. With V trimmed by 6 bases and J by 2 bases, 6 bases remained unmatched. The CDR3 covers 15 residues. The germline CDR1 and CDR2 sequences are SGHDT and YYEEEE. The CDR3 spells CASNKAGGTTDTQYF. In nucleotides, the CDR3 is TGTGCCAGCAACAAAGCGGGGGGGACCACAGATACGCAGTATTTT.

In its sample, this clone was seen once. J is TRBJ1-2 and V is TRBV28; tentative D call: TRBD1 (6 bases). CDR3 length equals 13 residues. V lost 8 bases to trimming and J lost 7 bases, with 17 bases between them. From germline, CDR1 is MDHEN and CDR2 SYDVKM. The CDR3 nucleotides read TGTGCCAGCTCCAAACAGGGTATCCGTGGCTACACCTTC. It encodes CASSKQGIRGYTF.